This T cell receptor beta chain was documented in a study of post-analysis software for immune sequencing data. Study-level information: Relapsing-remitting, secondary progressive and progressive-relapsing multiple sclerosis courses were included.

cDNA libraries of TCR beta carried unique molecular identifiers. Once about 0.9 to 11 million T cells were used, about half a million cDNA molecules resulted. TCRdb processed the PCR reads anew with MiXCR; each CDR3 protein has one entry. The table lists about 620,000 distinct CDR3 sequences, roughly 45% of them singletons. Germline-derived CDR1 and CDR2 are SGHRS and YFSETQ. The CDR3 has 17 amino acids. V lost 3 bases to trimming and J lost 3 bases; unmatched junction nucleotides: 8. For this clonotype: Its antigen is currently unknown.

Points from the study as a whole: TRBV segments more frequent in patients than in controls numbered five and included TRBV5-6, TRBV5-1 and TRBV20-1.

The clonotype comes from a girl aged 5-17 years with multiple sclerosis. The specimen was blood. The chain links TRBV5-1 to TRBJ2-7; 14 nucleotides agree with TRBD2. The CDR3 coding sequence is TGCGCCAGCAGCTCCGTGACTAGCGGGAGGGCCCACTACGAGCAGTACTTC. The encoded protein is CASSSVTSGRAHYEQYF.